The 27 T cell receptor beta chains given below trace back to one sample, sequenced in a study of T-cell reconstitution after alpha-beta-depleted transplantation in children. Unique molecular identifiers were built into the TCRbeta library. TCRdb processed the PCR reads anew with MiXCR; each CDR3 protein has one entry. The sample lists about 200,000 distinct CDR3 sequences, more than 14% occurring once. This specimen consisted of PBMCs from the stem cell graft donor, obtained from the stem cell graft. The receptors derive from a human donor who donated a stem cell graft to a child with acute lymphoblastic leukemia.

This clonotype was seen more than once but under ten times. The J gene is TRBJ2-1, the V gene TRBV12-3 or TRBV12-4; 12 positions match TRBD2. V trimming: 6 bases; J trimming: 8 bases; junction bases outside the gene matches: 8. This CDR3 has 15 residues. As DNA, the CDR3 is TGTGCCAGCAGGAGGACTAGCGGGAAAACCCATGAGCAGTTCTTC. Amino acids: CASRRTSGKTHEQFF.

This clonotype showed up many times. The rearrangement joins TRBV2 to TRBJ1-1, with D unclear. This CDR3 spans 13 amino acids. Germline V gene lookup returns CDR1 SNHLY and CDR2 FYNNEI. Trimming stripped 3 bases from V and 2 bases from J, with 7 bases between. CDR3 sequence: CASSDRGNTEAFF. As DNA, the CDR3 is TGTGCCAGCAGTGACCGGGGAAACACTGAAGCTTTCTTT.

This clonotype was recorded many times. The chain combines TRBV5-5 with TRBJ2-1, with a tentative D call TRBD2 (5 bases). Looked up from germline, CDR1 is SGHKS and CDR2 is YYEKEE (reference sequence). This CDR3 has 13 amino acids. Trimming removed 1 base at V and 5 bases at J, with 7 bases between. The CDR3 DNA reads as TGTGCCAGCAGCTTGTCCGGGAACAATGAGCAGTTCTTC. Translation gives CASSLSGNNEQFF.

This clonotype was counted many times. The genes are TRBV29-1 and TRBJ1-1; D is unresolved. Trimming stripped 3 bases from V and 0 bases from J, with 8 bases between. CDR3 size: 13 residues. Germline V gives CDR1 SQVTM, CDR2 ANQGSEA. DNA for the CDR3: TGCAGCGTTGATCTGGGCTTGAACACTGAAGCTTTCTTT. This sequence encodes CSVDLGLNTEAFF.

This clonotype was detected many times. The chain is built from TRBV6-5 and TRBJ2-1; D possibly corresponds to TRBD2 (6 bases). The germline V and J ends were trimmed by 0 bases and 5 bases, with 14 bases remaining between them. This CDR3 spans 16 amino acids. The germline V gene encodes CDR1 MNHEY and CDR2 SVGAGI. CDR3 loop: CASSYSMGSGNNEQFF. CDR3 nucleotide sequence: TGTGCCAGCAGTTACTCGATGGGTAGCGGAAACAATGAGCAGTTCTTC.

This clonotype was picked up a small number of times. The chain joins TRBV20-1 to TRBJ1-5; possibly TRBD1 for D (6 bases). This CDR3 spans 14 amino acids. Germline V gives CDR1 DFQATT, CDR2 SNEGSKA (reference sequence). Trimming left V 3 bases short and J 4 bases short, with 13 bases between. The CDR3 DNA follows: TGCAGTGCTAGCCGGGACAAACGAAATCAGCCCCAGCATTTT. It specifies CSASRDKRNQPQHF.

The chain is built from TRBV5-4 and TRBJ2-3; no reliable D call. This CDR3 region has 16 residues. V was trimmed by 0 bases and J by 5 bases, leaving 16 bases between them. The germline gives CDR1 SGHNT, CDR2 YYREEE (reference sequence). CDR3 residues: CASSLERRDLGDTQYF. The CDR3, as DNA: TGTGCCAGCAGCTTGGAACGTCGAGACCTCGGAGATACGCAGTATTTT.

The sample holds many counts of this clonotype. The rearrangement uses TRBV3-1 and TRBJ1-1, with 8 positions matching TRBD1. There are 14 residues in the CDR3. The ends lost 4 bases at V and 4 bases at J; junction bases unmatched: 5. Germline loops: CDR1 LGHDT, CDR2 YNNKEL (reference sequence). The DNA of the CDR3 is TGTGCCAGCAGCCGTCAGGGGGCTAGCACTGAAGCTTTCTTT. Its protein is CASSRQGASTEAFF.

The gene calls are TRBV12-3 or TRBV12-4 and TRBJ1-5; D is undetermined. The ends were cut back, 2 bases at V and 5 bases at J, with 7 bases in the middle. The CDR3 runs 13 residues. The CDR3 nucleotides are TGTGCCAGCAGTTTACTTCGATATCAGCCCCAGCATTTT. Its protein product is CASSLLRYQPQHF.

The chain joins TRBV19 to TRBJ1-4; D is ambiguous. The length of the CDR3 is 17 residues. Trimming cost V 1 base and J 0 bases, with 12 bases left between them. From germline, CDR1 is LNHDA and CDR2 SQIVND (reference sequence). The CDR3, as DNA: TGTGCCAGTAGTATAGGCGCGTACTTCTCAACTAATGAAAAACTGTTTTTT. This sequence encodes CASSIGAYFSTNEKLFF.

This clonotype was recorded at least ten times. The rearrangement links TRBV18 to TRBJ2-7; 10 nucleotides line up with TRBD2. Trimming cost V 2 bases and J 3 bases; bases outside gene matches: 7. The germline V gene encodes CDR1 KGHSH and CDR2 LQKENI. The CDR3 is made up of 16 amino acids. CDR3 in amino acids: CASSPSGTSVSYEQYF. The CDR3 nucleotides are TGTGCCAGCTCACCATCCGGGACTAGCGTCAGCTACGAGCAGTACTTC.

This clonotype was seen a handful of times. The V and J genes are TRBV28 and TRBJ1-2; tentative D call: TRBD1 (5 bases). The CDR3 runs 14 residues. Between the trimmed V and J ends, which lost 7 bases and 4 bases, there was a span of 16 bases. Germline-derived CDR1 and CDR2 are MDHEN and SYDVKM. The CDR3 DNA reads TGTGCCAGCATCGCCCCCGGGGCTCGCTATGGCTACACCTTC. Translated: CASIAPGARYGYTF.

The chain is built from TRBV11-3 and TRBJ1-1; a weak D match, TRBD1 (6 bases). Germline V CDR1 and CDR2: SGHNT, YENEEA. CDR3 length: 15 residues. V lost 5 bases and J 7 bases, leaving 20 bases between the germline ends. The CDR3 reads CASSAGVGGAVEAFF. The DNA of the CDR3 is TGTGCCAGCAGCGCCGGGGTCGGGGGGGCGGTTGAAGCTTTCTTT. The whole variable domain, filled in from reference TRBV11-3 and TRBJ1-1, reads EAGVVQSPRYKIIEKKQPVAFWCNPISGHNTLYWYLQNLGQGPELLIRYENEEAVDDSQLPKDRFSAERLKGVDSTLKIQPAELGDSAVYLCASSAGVGGAVEAFFGQGTRLTVV.

This clonotype was recorded at least ten times. The chain has TRBV5-1 and TRBJ1-2; tentatively, D is TRBD1 (6 bases). V shed 3 bases and J shed 0 bases, with 9 bases lying between them. Germline-derived CDR1 and CDR2 are SGHRS and YFSETQ. This CDR3 has 14 amino acids. The CDR3, as DNA: TGCGCCAGCAGCTGGACAGAGGCTAACTATGGCTACACCTTC. It translates to CASSWTEANYGYTF.

There are many counts of this clonotype. The J gene is TRBJ1-1, the V gene TRBV5-1; D possibly corresponds to TRBD1 (6 bases). The CDR3 loop spans 11 amino acids. Germline lookup yields CDR1 SGHRS and CDR2 YFSETQ. V lost 2 bases and J 11 bases, leaving 10 bases between the germline ends. CDR3 sequence: CASSFGGLAFF. The DNA for the CDR3 is TGCGCCAGCAGCTTTGGGGGGCTGGCTTTCTTT.

This clonotype was seen at least ten times. The V gene is TRBV18, the J gene TRBJ2-3; no firm D call. CDR1 and CDR2 (germline): KGHSH, LQKENI. The CDR3 is 15 amino acids. V was pared by 3 bases and J by 8 bases, with 18 bases between. The CDR3 bases are TGTGCCAGCTCACCGATTGTGGCGGACCCCCGTACGCAGTATTTT. This sequence encodes CASSPIVADPRTQYF.

This clonotype was recorded at least ten times. The V and J genes are TRBV12-3 or TRBV12-4 and TRBJ1-1; D gene uncertain. The V end was cut by 6 bases, the J end by 0 bases, with 14 bases between. The CDR3 totals 15 residues. The CDR3 region is CASSSPATMNTEAFF. The CDR3 DNA reads as TGTGCCAGCAGCTCCCCGGCCACCATGAACACTGAAGCTTTCTTT.

The chain links TRBV10-3 to TRBJ2-2; 7 bases are shared with TRBD2. This CDR3 spans 16 amino acids. The V gene's germline CDR1 is ENHRY and CDR2 SYGVKD. V was clipped by 3 bases and J by 7 bases; unmatched bases: 11. CDR3 coding DNA: TGTGCCATCAGTGAAATAGCTAGCGGAAACGGCGGGGAGCTGTTTTTT. Protein sequence: CAISEIASGNGGELFF.

With regard to this clonotype: A much larger clone sits a single nucleotide away, making a read error possible. The CDR3 DNA follows: TGTGCCAGCAGCCCAGGGACTAGCTGGAACAGATTCGAGCAGTACTTC. This translates into CASSPGTSWNRFEQYF. V gene TRBV12-3 or TRBV12-4 combines with J gene TRBJ2-7; 9 nucleotides align to TRBD2. The V gene end was trimmed by 6 bases and the J gene end by 6 bases; junction bases not matched to a gene: 15. This CDR3 spans 16 amino acids.

The J gene is TRBJ1-2, the V gene TRBV7-9; D ambiguous. V was trimmed by 6 bases and J by 6 bases, leaving 11 bases between them. The CDR3 consists of 12 residues. Germline-derived CDR1 and CDR2 are SEHNR and FQNEAQ (reference sequence). This CDR3 reads CASSLEADGYTF. In DNA form, the CDR3 reads TGTGCCAGCAGTCTTGAGGCAGATGGCTACACCTTC.

This clonotype was found many times. The V call is TRBV27, the J call TRBJ1-2; D perhaps matches TRBD1 (6 bases). Between the trimmed V and J ends, which lost 5 bases and 2 bases, there was a span of 15 bases. This CDR3 comprises 15 residues. Germline CDR1 reads MNHEY; CDR2 reads SMNVEV (reference sequence). The CDR3 DNA sequence: TGTGCCAGCAGTGGATTGAGGAGGGGGAACTATGGCTACACCTTC. Translating gives CASSGLRRGNYGYTF.

The sample holds many counts of this clonotype. The V gene is TRBV5-1, the J gene TRBJ2-3; 12 nucleotides align to TRBD2. The V segment lost 2 bases and the J segment 2 bases; nucleotides outside the gene matches: 9. The CDR3 covers 18 residues. The V gene's germline CDR1 is SGHRS and CDR2 YFSETQ. The CDR3 bases are TGCGCCAGCAGCTTCTCCTCCGGACTAGCGGGAATCACAGATACGCAGTATTTT. It is translated as CASSFSSGLAGITDTQYF.

The chain couples TRBV5-5 to TRBJ1-2; D is unclear. The V end lost 0 bases, the J end lost 6 bases, and 9 bases lay between the germline ends. The CDR3 runs 13 residues. Germline lookup yields CDR1 SGHKS and CDR2 YYEKEE (reference sequence). The CDR3 coding sequence is TGTGCCAGCAGCTTGGACGTAGGGAATGGCTACACCTTC. Its translation is CASSLDVGNGYTF.

The genes are TRBV12-5 and TRBJ2-3, with D perhaps TRBD1 or TRBD2 (5 bases each). The V end lost 0 bases, the J end lost 1 base, and 29 bases lay between the germline ends. CDR3 length equals 22 residues. Germline loops: CDR1 LGHNT, CDR2 FRNRAP. The CDR3: CASGLVPTSIIGTKEGTDTQYF. The CDR3 region has the DNA TGTGCTAGTGGTTTGGTACCGACTTCCATAATCGGGACCAAGGAGGGCACAGATACGCAGTATTTT.

This clonotype was seen repeatedly, ten times or more. The V and J genes are TRBV20-1 and TRBJ1-1, with D possibly TRBD1 on 6 matching bases. The germline CDR1 and CDR2 sequences are DFQATT and SNEGSKA (reference sequence). The CDR3 is made up of 13 amino acids. Deletions cut 3 bases from V and 4 bases from J, with 12 bases between. The CDR3 loop reads CSARLQGSTEAFF. The CDR3 DNA follows: TGCAGTGCTAGGTTACAGGGAAGCACTGAAGCTTTCTTT.

The chain uses TRBV20-1 and TRBJ1-1, with TRBD1 identical over 8 bases. This CDR3 has 14 residues. Germline trimming cut 4 bases from V and 7 bases from J; bases unmatched to any gene: 11. Germline V gene lookup returns CDR1 DFQATT and CDR2 SNEGSKA (reference sequence). The CDR3 nucleotides are TGCAGTGCTACCCTGGACAGGGAGGGCGATGAAGCTTTCTTT. It yields the protein CSATLDREGDEAFF.

This clonotype was seen repeatedly, ten times or more. The V and J genes are TRBV7-9 and TRBJ2-3; D might be TRBD2 (5 bases). The CDR3 sequence is 13 residues long. Trimming took off 8 bases at V and 3 bases at J, with 12 bases between the two ends. Germline loops: CDR1 SEHNR, CDR2 FQNEAQ (reference sequence). As DNA, the CDR3 is TGTGCCAGCGAAGCGGAGCGTACAGATACGCAGTATTTT. Protein: CASEAERTDTQYF.